What follows are 9 T cell receptor beta chains derived from one specimen sequenced in a study of beta chain features in type 1 diabetes. Every bit of the isolated RNA underwent reverse transcription, so sequencing read expressed TCRB transcripts. The data were produced by immunoSEQ multiplex PCR, yet TCRdb's version contains in-frame clones alone and is incomplete. This sample has over 20,000 clones; about 52% occur once, and the top ten carry 0.3%. Their cognate antigens are unknown. Points from the study as a whole: All four CD4+ subsets of Type 1 diabetes patients contained TCRB CDR3s that were moderately but significantly shorter.

Sequencing was carried out using stem cell memory CD4+ T cells from blood. The receptors derive from a man under 40 with type 1 diabetes.

The CDR3 DNA reads TGTGCCAGCAGTTCTGTGCAGGGGGTCTACAATGAGCAGTTCTTC. Amino acid sequence: CASSSVQGVYNEQFF. The chain is built from TRBV27 and TRBJ2-1; 7 positions match TRBD1. V shed 4 bases, J shed 3 bases, and the junction held 6 bases outside the gene matches. CDR1 is MNHEY, CDR2 SMNVEV, per germline (reference sequence). The CDR3 is made up of 15 amino acids.

This chain uses TRBV5-6 with TRBJ2-7, with 7 bases lining up with TRBD1. Germline-derived CDR1 and CDR2 are SGHDT and YYEEEE. The CDR3 consists of 13 residues. Trimming cost V 4 bases and J 3 bases; bases outside gene matches: 4. Here the CDR3 reads CASSGGQYYEQYF. CDR3 in DNA: TGTGCCAGCAGCGGGGGACAGTACTACGAGCAGTACTTC.

The chain recombines TRBV5-1 with TRBJ2-1; D is possibly TRBD2 (6 bases). The ends were cut back, 3 bases at V and 3 bases at J, with 19 bases in the middle. Germline lookup yields CDR1 SGHRS and CDR2 YFSETQ. The length of the CDR3 is 17 residues. The CDR3 DNA reads TGCGCCAGCAGCTCTACCACACTTACGGGGGTCTACAATGAGCAGTTCTTC. It translates to CASSSTTLTGVYNEQFF.

The chain carries TRBV6-5 and TRBJ2-2, with TRBD1 identical over 10 bases. The germline CDR1 and CDR2 sequences are MNHEY and SVGAGI. Germline trimming cut 6 bases from V and 4 bases from J; bases unmatched to any gene: 5. There are 15 residues in the CDR3. CDR3 region: CASRGQGRLTGELFF. The CDR3 DNA sequence: TGTGCCAGCAGGGGACAGGGGCGACTCACCGGGGAGCTGTTTTTT.

The chain joins TRBV6-6 to TRBJ1-5; a possible D gene is TRBD1 (5 bases). Germline assignment: CDR1 MNHNY and CDR2 SVGAGI (reference sequence). Trimming took off 2 bases at V and 4 bases at J, with 9 bases between the two ends. This CDR3 region has 14 residues. The CDR3 spells CASSYVQGNQPQHF. CDR3 in DNA: TGTGCCAGCAGTTACGTCCAGGGAAATCAGCCCCAGCATTTT.

This clone appeared a few times. CDR3 loop: CASSFRGGGQETQYF. The CDR3 nucleotides are TGTGCCAGCAGCTTCCGTGGGGGAGGTCAGGAGACCCAGTACTTC. V gene TRBV5-6 combines with J gene TRBJ2-5, with a tentative D call TRBD2 (6 bases). CDR1 and CDR2 from the germline V gene are SGHDT and YYEEEE. The CDR3 length is 15 residues. V lost 2 bases and J lost 5, with 16 bases in between.

The chain combines TRBV9 with TRBJ1-4, with TRBD1 matching over 10 bases. The CDR3 loop spans 15 amino acids. V was clipped by 0 bases and J by 7 bases; unmatched bases: 3. Germline V gene sequence: CDR1 SGDLS, CDR2 YYNGEE. The DNA for the CDR3 is TGTGCCAGCAGCGTAGGGGGGACAGGGGTTGAAAAACTGTTTTTT. Its translation is CASSVGGTGVEKLFF.

The J gene is TRBJ1-4, the V gene TRBV15; a weak D match, TRBD1 (5 bases). The CDR3 runs to 15 residues. Trimming removed 8 bases at V and 2 bases at J, with 15 bases between. The V gene's germline CDR1 is LNHNV and CDR2 YYDKDF (reference sequence). The CDR3 nucleotides are TGTGCCACCTCAGCAGGGCTGAACACTAATGAAAAACTGTTTTTT. This codes for CATSAGLNTNEKLFF. The entire variable domain, with the rest obtained from reference TRBV15 and TRBJ1-4, is as follows: DAMVIQNPRYQVTQFGKPVTLSCSQTLNHNVMYWYQQKSSQAPKLLFHYYDKDFNNEADTPDNFQSRRPNTSFCFLDIRSPGLGDTAMYLCATSAGLNTNEKLFFGSGTQLSVL.

The chain is built from TRBV6-1 and TRBJ1-5, with 7 bases identical to TRBD1. V lost 8 bases, J lost 2 bases, and 3 bases stayed unmatched. This CDR3 region has 13 residues. Germline V lookup: CDR1 MNHNS, CDR2 SASEGT. The DNA of the CDR3 is TGTGCCAGCTCTGACAGGGGCAATCAGCCCCAGCATTTT. Translation: CASSDRGNQPQHF.